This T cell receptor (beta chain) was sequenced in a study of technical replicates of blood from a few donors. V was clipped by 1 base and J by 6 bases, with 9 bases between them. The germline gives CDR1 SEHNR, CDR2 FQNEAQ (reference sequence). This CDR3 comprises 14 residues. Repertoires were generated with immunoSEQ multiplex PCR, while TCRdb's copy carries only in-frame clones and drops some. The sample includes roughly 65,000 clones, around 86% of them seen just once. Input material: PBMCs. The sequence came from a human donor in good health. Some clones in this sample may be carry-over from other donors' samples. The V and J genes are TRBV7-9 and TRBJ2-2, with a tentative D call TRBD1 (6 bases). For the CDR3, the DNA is TGTGCCAGCAGCTTAGAGGGGGTTTCCGGGGAGCTGTTTTTT. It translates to CASSLEGVSGELFF.